The sequence of this T cell receptor beta chain was determined in a study of cytomegalovirus exposure and HLA in healthy donors. Overall study: In an earlier analysis, approximately 120 million unique TCR beta sequences were found from about 179 million T cells.

60 Vbeta and 13 Jbeta primers were used in PCR. Clones were read by immunoSEQ multiplex PCR, and TCRdb kept only the in-frame ones, dropping some. The table includes 100,000 to 150,000 clones, 15% to 19% detected once. The CDR3 covers 11 residues. The V gene's germline CDR1 is SQVTM and CDR2 ANQGSEA. V was trimmed by 6 bases and J by 9 bases, leaving 12 bases between them. This clone was seen only a few times. Its matching antigen is unknown. Regarding the study as a whole: There was a cluster of highly shared sequence variants that was likely a sequencing artifact. TCR beta V segments were, for the most part, productive about 87% or about 30% of the time in an earlier analysis. The presence/absence work took it that sequencing depth was about the same across donors.

V usage is TRBV29-1 and J usage is TRBJ2-1; no definite D call. This receptor was identified in a woman aged 18 to 35 in good health and CMV-seronegative. The source material was PBMCs. In nucleotides, the CDR3 is TGCAGCGTCAAAACATCGGGTGAGCAGTTCTTC. Its protein product is CSVKTSGEQFF.